This TCR beta chain was sequenced during a study of cytomegalovirus exposure and HLA in healthy donors. Study in general: Most genotyped donors, 65% to 85% of 350 to 500, had Caucasian-associated genetic ancestry.

This clone has just a few counts. The same CDR3 can be traced to other DNA sequences in this sample. Primers: 60 Vbeta forward and 13 Jbeta reverse. Clones were read by immunoSEQ multiplex PCR, and TCRdb kept only the in-frame ones, dropping some. Of under 200,000 clones detected, about 80% appear once; the ten largest clones hold 2.3%. CDR1 is SGHRS, CDR2 YFSETQ, per germline. The CDR3 runs to 15 residues. Losses at the gene ends were 4 bases for V and 6 bases for J; bases not matched to a gene: 7. The chain uses TRBV5-1 and TRBJ1-5; 10 bases map to TRBD1. The receptor comes from a woman in her forties or fifties in good health and CMV-seronegative. The sequenced sample consisted of PBMCs. CDR3 sequence (DNA): TGCGCCAGCAGCCCTGGGACAGGGGTAGGTCAGCCCCAGCATTTT. Its translation: CASSPGTGVGQPQHF.